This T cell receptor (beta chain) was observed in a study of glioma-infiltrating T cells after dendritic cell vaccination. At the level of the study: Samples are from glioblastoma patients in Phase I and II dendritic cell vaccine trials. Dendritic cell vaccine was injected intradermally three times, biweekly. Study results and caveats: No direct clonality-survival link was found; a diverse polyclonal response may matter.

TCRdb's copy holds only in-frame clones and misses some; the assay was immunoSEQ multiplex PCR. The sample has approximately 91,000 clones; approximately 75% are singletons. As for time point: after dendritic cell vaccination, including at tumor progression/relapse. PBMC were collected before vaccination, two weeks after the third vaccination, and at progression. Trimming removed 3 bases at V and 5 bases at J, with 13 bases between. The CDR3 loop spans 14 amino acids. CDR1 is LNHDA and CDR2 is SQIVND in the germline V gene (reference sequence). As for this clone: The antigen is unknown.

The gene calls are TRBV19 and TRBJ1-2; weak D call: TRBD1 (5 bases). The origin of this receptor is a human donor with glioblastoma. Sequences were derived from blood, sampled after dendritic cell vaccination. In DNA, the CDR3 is TGTGCCAGTAGTATCCAGGGCGAGATATATGGCTACACCTTC. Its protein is CASSIQGEIYGYTF.